These 23 T cell receptor beta chains share one sample of origin, sequenced in a study of cytomegalovirus exposure and HLA in healthy donors. Vbeta (60) and Jbeta (13) primers were used in the PCR. Here immunoSEQ multiplex PCR was the method, and the copy in TCRdb shows in-frame clones only, minus some. The sample table sets out roughly 79,000 clones. Sequencing was performed on PBMCs. The receptors were gathered from a young man in good health and CMV-seronegative.

This chain uses TRBV5-1 with TRBJ2-1; weak D call: TRBD2 (6 bases). V was cut by 5 bases and J by 4 bases, with 13 bases left in between. Per the germline V gene, CDR1 is SGHRS and CDR2 is YFSETQ. The CDR3 runs to 14 residues. The CDR3 protein is CASRRDQEYNEQFF. The CDR3 bases are TGCGCCAGCAGGCGGGACCAGGAATACAATGAGCAGTTCTTC.

The chain uses TRBV18 and TRBJ2-5; D is unclear. The V end was cut by 1 base, the J end by 2 bases, with 5 bases between. The CDR3 runs 13 residues. Germline-derived CDR1 and CDR2 are KGHSH and LQKENI. CDR3 loop: CASSPRLQETQYF. In DNA, the CDR3 is TGTGCCAGCTCACCACGTCTGCAAGAGACCCAGTACTTC.

The genes are TRBV9 and TRBJ2-3, with D tentatively TRBD2 (6 bases). Between the trimmed V and J ends, which lost 1 base and 0 bases, there was a span of 9 bases. The CDR3 is 15 amino acids. Germline assignment: CDR1 SGDLS and CDR2 YYNGEE. DNA for the CDR3: TGTGCCAGCAGCGTAAGCGGGTTAAGCACAGATACGCAGTATTTT. Its protein product is CASSVSGLSTDTQYF.

The chain joins TRBV6-1 to TRBJ2-2, with D maybe TRBD1 (5 bases). The CDR3 totals 13 residues. The germline gives CDR1 MNHNS, CDR2 SASEGT. V lost 1 base and J 8 bases, leaving 8 bases between the germline ends. The chain's CDR3 is CASSEERGGELFF. The CDR3, as DNA: TGTGCCAGCAGTGAAGAAAGGGGAGGGGAGCTGTTTTTT.

The V gene is TRBV7-3, the J gene TRBJ2-1; 7 bases agree with TRBD2. V trimming: 5 bases; J trimming: 5 bases; junction bases outside the gene matches: 3. Germline CDR1 and CDR2: SGHTA and FQGTGA. The CDR3 is 13 amino acids. CDR3 amino acids: CASSLAGDNEQFF. The CDR3 DNA is TGTGCCAGCAGCCTCGCGGGGGACAATGAGCAGTTCTTC.

The V and J genes are TRBV6-1 and TRBJ1-4; 9 bases align to TRBD1. Germline loops: CDR1 MNHNS, CDR2 SASEGT. J was trimmed by 7 bases and V by 3 bases; bases with no gene match: 9. The length of the CDR3 is 16 residues. The CDR3 spells CASSDQGGQGAEKLFF. The DNA for the CDR3 is TGTGCCAGCAGTGACCAGGGGGGACAGGGCGCTGAAAAACTGTTTTTT.

In nucleotides, the CDR3 is TGTGCCAGCAGCTTGGGGAGGGTCTACGAGCAGTACTTC. Protein sequence: CASSLGRVYEQYF. The gene calls are TRBV5-5 and TRBJ2-7, with D possibly matching TRBD2 (6 bases). Germline CDR1 reads SGHKS; CDR2 reads YYEKEE (reference sequence). The CDR3 has 13 residues. Trimming took 0 bases from V and 3 from J, leaving 7 bases between them.

According to its frequency, this clone is large. This chain uses TRBV7-2 with TRBJ2-1, with 8 bases that match TRBD2. V was clipped by 5 bases and J by 7 bases; unmatched bases: 13. The CDR3 extends over 16 amino acids. Looked up from germline, CDR1 is SGHTA and CDR2 is FQGNSA. The DNA for the CDR3 is TGTGCCAGCAGCCCGCCGGGACTAGAGCATGTTAATGAGCAGTTCTTC. Protein sequence: CASSPPGLEHVNEQFF.

The chain combines TRBV4-1 with TRBJ2-2; D is possibly TRBD2 (5 bases). Germline CDR1 MGHRA, CDR2 YSYEKL. With 6 bases removed from V and 3 bases from J, the gap between germline ends came to 14 bases. The CDR3 runs 15 residues. The CDR3 region is CASRPTRGDTGELFF. The CDR3 DNA is TGCGCCAGCAGGCCCACCCGGGGAGACACCGGGGAGCTGTTTTTT.

The CDR3 sequence: CASSFLAGGNTGELFF. The DNA for the CDR3 is TGCGCCAGCAGCTTTCTAGCGGGGGGGAACACCGGGGAGCTGTTTTTT. The chain couples TRBV5-1 to TRBJ2-2; 11 bases line up with TRBD2. This CDR3 contains 16 residues. Germline-derived CDR1 and CDR2 are SGHRS and YFSETQ. Unmatched junction bases numbered 1, after V lost 2 bases and J lost 1 base.

CDR3 protein: CASSGGLAIYNEQFF. As DNA, the CDR3 is TGTGCCAGCAGCGGAGGACTAGCGATTTACAATGAGCAGTTCTTC. The chain couples TRBV9 to TRBJ2-1; TRBD2 aligns across 9 bases. Germline V CDR1 and CDR2: SGDLS, YYNGEE. The CDR3 runs 15 residues. The junction had 5 bases not matched to a gene; V was cut back by 3 bases and J by 4 bases. The whole variable domain, filled in from reference TRBV9 and TRBJ2-1, reads DSGVTQTPKHLITATGQRVTLRCSPRSGDLSVYWYQQSLDQGLQFLIQYYNGEERAKGNILERFSAQQFPDLHSELNLSSLELGDSALYFCASSGGLAIYNEQFFGPGTRLTVL.

The chain has TRBV5-1 and TRBJ1-1; unclear D gene. Germline CDR1 SGHRS, CDR2 YFSETQ. V was shortened by 0 bases and J by 0 bases, with 9 bases between the two germline ends. This CDR3 has 15 amino acids. The DNA for the CDR3 is TGCGCCAGCAGCTTGGCCGTTTCAGTGAACACTGAAGCTTTCTTT. Translation: CASSLAVSVNTEAFF.

This chain links TRBV6-1 with TRBJ1-5; tentative D call: TRBD1 (6 bases). CDR1 MNHNS and CDR2 SASEGT come from the germline V gene. Trimming stripped 2 bases from V and 5 bases from J, with 19 bases between. This CDR3 is 17 amino acids long. The CDR3 loop is CASSEFITGFGDQPQHF. The CDR3 DNA sequence: TGTGCCAGCAGTGAATTCATTACAGGGTTTGGGGATCAGCCCCAGCATTTT.

This chain connects TRBV11-3 to TRBJ2-1; a weak D match, TRBD2 (6 bases). Trimming shortened V by 5 bases and J by 4 bases, and 12 bases separated the two germline ends. This CDR3 region has 14 residues. Germline V lookup: CDR1 SGHNT, CDR2 YENEEA. CDR3 DNA: TGTGCCAGCAGCACCTCCGGGACTTACAATGAGCAGTTCTTC. This translates into CASSTSGTYNEQFF.

The chain employs TRBV4-1 and TRBJ1-4; TRBD1 agrees at 7 bases. From germline, CDR1 is MGHRA and CDR2 YSYEKL. There are 15 residues in the CDR3. V lost 5 bases, J lost 6 bases, and 9 bases stayed unmatched. In DNA, the CDR3 is TGCGCCAGCAGCGACCGACAGGGCCGGGATGAAAAACTGTTTTTT. Translation gives CASSDRQGRDEKLFF.

The chain couples TRBV5-1 to TRBJ2-7; the match to TRBD2 covers 11 bases. CDR1 is SGHRS, CDR2 YFSETQ, per germline. Trimming took 1 base from V and 11 from J; bases not matched to a gene: 14. The CDR3 sequence is 16 residues long. The CDR3 sequence is CASSLFLAGGEGEEYF. Written as DNA, the CDR3 is TGCGCCAGCAGCTTGTTTCTAGCGGGAGGAGAGGGGGAAGAGTACTTC. Variable domain in full (rest from reference TRBV5-1 and TRBJ2-7): KAGVTQTPRYLIKTRGQQVTLSCSPISGHRSVSWYQQTPGQGLQFLFEYFSETQRNKGNFPGRFSGRQFSNSRSEMNVSTLELGDSALYLCASSLFLAGGEGEEYFGPGTRLTVT.

The chain links TRBV9 to TRBJ2-4; tentatively, D is TRBD1 (7 bases). V lost 2 bases and J lost 8, with 14 bases in between. The CDR3 length is 14 residues. The germline V gene has CDR1 SGDLS and CDR2 YYNGEE. DNA of the CDR3: TGTGCCAGCAGCGTTGGGCAGGGGGAGGACATTCAGTACTTC. Residues: CASSVGQGEDIQYF.

The rearrangement joins TRBV4-1 to TRBJ1-2; 9 nucleotides agree with TRBD1. CDR1 is MGHRA and CDR2 is YSYEKL in the germline V gene. The V gene end was trimmed by 6 bases and the J gene end by 4 bases; junction bases not matched to a gene: 3. This CDR3 contains 13 residues. CDR3 nucleotides: TGCGCCAGCAGTCAGACAGGGGGCTATGGCTACACCTTC. It codes for CASSQTGGYGYTF.

V gene TRBV10-3 combines with J gene TRBJ2-7, with 7 bases matching TRBD2. This CDR3 is 13 amino acids long. V shed 6 bases and J 3 bases; nucleotides not matched to a gene: 5. Germline V gives CDR1 ENHRY, CDR2 SYGVKD. CDR3 loop: CAISPSGIYEQYF. CDR3 coding DNA: TGTGCCATCAGCCCTAGCGGCATCTACGAGCAGTACTTC.

This rearrangement joins TRBV6-5 to TRBJ2-1; the D is unclear. Trimming pared 2 bases from V and 0 bases from J, leaving 8 bases between. The CDR3 runs 15 residues. Germline CDR1 and CDR2: MNHEY and SVGAGI. The CDR3 DNA is TGTGCCAGCAGTTACGACTCTAGCTCCTACAATGAGCAGTTCTTC. It encodes CASSYDSSSYNEQFF.

The gene calls are TRBV6-5 and TRBJ1-5; possibly TRBD1 for D (6 bases). The length of the CDR3 is 12 residues. Germline CDR1 reads MNHEY; CDR2 reads SVGAGI. V was cut by 8 bases and J by 7 bases, with 12 bases left in between. The CDR3 sequence: CASGYRDQPQHF. In DNA, the CDR3 is TGTGCCAGCGGGTACAGGGACCAGCCCCAGCATTTT.

The chain recombines TRBV6-5 with TRBJ1-2; no firm D call. The CDR3 contains 13 residues. Germline V gene lookup returns CDR1 MNHEY and CDR2 SVGAGI. V lost 7 bases, J lost 3 bases, and 12 bases lay in between. The chain's CDR3 is CASTRGLYYGYTF. For the CDR3, the DNA is TGTGCCAGCACCCGCGGACTGTACTATGGCTACACCTTC.

The rearrangement joins TRBV29-1 to TRBJ2-3, with D possibly TRBD1 on 5 matching bases. The CDR3 contains 12 residues. Between the trimmed V and J ends, which lost 7 bases and 2 bases, there was a span of 10 bases. CDR1 SQVTM and CDR2 ANQGSEA come from the germline V gene. DNA of the CDR3: TGCAGCGGTGGACATCTCACAGATACGCAGTATTTT. Residues: CSGGHLTDTQYF.